The rows below give T cell receptor beta chains drawn from one sample of a study of OX40 agonist ivuxolimab in advanced cancers. TCRdb's copy holds only in-frame clones and misses some; the assay was immunoSEQ multiplex PCR. The sample carries about 48,000 clones, 70% to 90% recorded once. This specimen was CD4+ or CD8+ T cells sorted from blood, taken in a trial of the OX40 agonist ivuxolimab. The receptors here all came from an adult with an advanced solid tumor such as melanoma, head and neck, liver or kidney cancer. Both conserved end residues are part of each CDR3. The D gene is left open where the match is weak. Only part of the rows carry a size: once, few, many, or a class if the clone is expanded.

TRBV11-2,TRBJ1-6,NA,NA,TGTGCCAGCAGCGCAGGAAGGGGGTCCTATAATTCACCCCTCCACTTT,CASSAGRGSYNSPLHF
TRBV28,TRBJ1-1,NA,NA,TGTGCCAGCAGCCCTGACAGCAAGTCTGAAGCTTTCTTT,CASSPDSKSEAFF
TRBV29-1,TRBJ2-1,NA,TRBD1,TGCAGCGCCGTGACAGGGTTAAATGAGCAGTTCTTC,CSAVTGLNEQFF
TRBV25-1,TRBJ2-1,NA,TRBD2,TGTGCCAGCAGTCCGGGACTAGCCGTGAATGAGCAGTTCTTC,CASSPGLAVNEQFF
TRBV2,TRBJ2-7,few,NA,TGTGCCAGCAGATCCGGGACCTACTCCTACGAGCAGTACTTC,CASRSGTYSYEQYF
TRBV5-1,TRBJ2-5,NA,NA,TGCGCCAGCACCCACGGGCGAGTCGGGGACCAACAAGAGACCCAGTACTTC,CASTHGRVGDQQETQYF
TRBV5-1,TRBJ2-4,once,TRBD2,TGCGCCAGCAGCTCCCAGGATAGCGGGAGAAGGGGGGCCAAAAACATTCAGTACTTC,CASSSQDSGRRGAKNIQYF
TRBV28,TRBJ1-3,once,NA,TGTGCCAGCCAGGGACCGACTTCTGGAAACACCATATATTTT,CASQGPTSGNTIYF
TRBV5-1,TRBJ1-4,NA,TRBD1,TGCGCCAGCAGCGCGGGACAGGTCGAGGGGGAAAAACTGTTTTTT,CASSAGQVEGEKLFF
TRBV28,TRBJ1-6,NA,NA,TGTGCCAGCCGGCCCGGGGGGCGATCACCCCTCCACTTT,CASRPGGRSPLHF
TRBV5-1,TRBJ2-6,NA,NA,TGCGCCAGCAGCCCGACGCCCGTCTCTGGGGCCAACGTCCTGACTTTC,CASSPTPVSGANVLTF
TRBV2,TRBJ1-6,NA,NA,TGTGCCAGCAGTGAAAGGCGGAATAATTCACCCCTCCACTTT,CASSERRNNSPLHF
TRBV18,TRBJ1-1,NA,NA,TGTGCCAGCTCACCGAGGGCATGGTCTGTGGACACTGAAGCTTTCTTT,CASSPRAWSVDTEAFF
TRBV7-3,TRBJ2-7,NA,NA,TGTGCCAGCAGCTCCTTGGGTTCCTACGAGCAGTACTTC,CASSSLGSYEQYF
TRBV28,TRBJ2-5,NA,NA,TGTGCCAGCAGTAAACCTCTAGGGAGCCAAGAGACCCAGTACTTC,CASSKPLGSQETQYF
TRBV11-2,TRBJ2-7,once,TRBD1,TGTGCCAGCAGTTACCCGGGACAGGTCTACGAGCAGTACTTC,CASSYPGQVYEQYF
TRBV5-1,TRBJ1-2,NA,TRBD1,TGCGCCAGCAGCTTCGGCGCGGGACAGGGGGACGGCTACACCTTC,CASSFGAGQGDGYTF
TRBV11-2,TRBJ2-4,NA,TRBD1,TGTGCCAGCAGCTCCCCACAGGGGTTGTTCCTAGCCAAAAACATTCAGTACTTC,CASSSPQGLFLAKNIQYF
TRBV5-1,TRBJ1-5,NA,TRBD1,TGCGCCAGCAGCCCAACTGGACAGGGGCATCAGCCCCAGCATTTT,CASSPTGQGHQPQHF
TRBV19,TRBJ2-5,NA,NA,TGTGCCAGTAGTATAAATGGGGGGACGGGGAAGACCCAGTACTTC,CASSINGGTGKTQYF
TRBV18,TRBJ2-1,NA,NA,TGTGCCAGCTCACCCAAGACAGAGCAGTTCTTC,CASSPKTEQFF
TRBV6-1,TRBJ2-7,once,NA,TGTGCCAGCAGTGAAGCCTTTCGGGTCCTCTCCTACGAGCAGTACTTC,CASSEAFRVLSYEQYF
TRBV19,TRBJ2-5,NA,NA,TGTGCCAGTAGGGGGCAGGGAGAGACCCAGTACTTC,CASRGQGETQYF
TRBV10-3,TRBJ2-7,once,NA,TGTGCCATCAGAACTTTCTCCTACGAGCAGTACTTC,CAIRTFSYEQYF
TRBV11-2,TRBJ2-1,NA,TRBD1,TGTGCCAGCAGCTCGACAGGGGAGGATCCGTTCTTC,CASSSTGEDPFF
TRBV18,TRBJ2-4,NA,TRBD1,TGTGCCAGCTCACCCGGACAGGGGTTAAACATTCAGTACTTC,CASSPGQGLNIQYF
TRBV7-9,TRBJ2-5,NA,TRBD2,TGTGCCAGCAGCTTAGAAGCTAGCGGGAGGGCCGGGAAGACCCAGTACTTC,CASSLEASGRAGKTQYF
TRBV2,TRBJ2-7,NA,NA,TGTGCCAGCAAGATAGACCACGAGCAGTACTTC,CASKIDHEQYF
TRBV5-1,TRBJ1-3,NA,NA,TGCGCCAGCAGCCTGGACATCCGCTCTGGAAACACCATATATTTT,CASSLDIRSGNTIYF
TRBV11-2,TRBJ2-1,NA,NA,TGTGCCAGCAGCTTAGCGGGAGAGGTAAATGAGCAGTTCTTC,CASSLAGEVNEQFF
TRBV5-5,TRBJ2-3,NA,TRBD2,TGTGCCAGCAGCTGGGGTCCTAGCGGGGGCACAGATACGCAGTATTTT,CASSWGPSGGTDTQYF
TRBV4-1,TRBJ1-5,NA,NA,TGCGCCAGCAGCCAAGGGTCAGGGAATCAGCCCCAGCATTTT,CASSQGSGNQPQHF
TRBV19,TRBJ2-3,NA,TRBD1,TGTGCCAGTAGTAACCCTCGACAGGGCACGGATACGCAGTATTTT,CASSNPRQGTDTQYF
TRBV19,TRBJ1-2,NA,TRBD1,TGTGCCAGTAGAGAGACAGGGAACTATGGCTACACCTTC,CASRETGNYGYTF
TRBV4-1,TRBJ2-2,NA,TRBD2,TGCGCCAGCAGCCAAGTCGGGACTAGCACCGGGGAGCTGTTTTTT,CASSQVGTSTGELFF
TRBV28,TRBJ2-3,NA,NA,TGTGCCAGCAGTTTGGGGCGGGGAGGTAGGGATACGCAGTATTTT,CASSLGRGGRDTQYF
TRBV28,TRBJ1-4,NA,TRBD1,TGTGCCAGCAGTTCAGGACAGGGCGGAGGTGAAAAACTGTTTTTT,CASSSGQGGGEKLFF
TRBV11-1,TRBJ2-5,NA,TRBD1,TGTGCCAGCAGTCGCATAGGGACAGGGCAAGAGACCCAGTACTTC,CASSRIGTGQETQYF
TRBV6-4,TRBJ2-7,NA,TRBD2,TGTGCCAGCAGTGACTCGAGGTGCTATCTAGCGGGAGGCCCCTACGAGCAGTACTTC,CASSDSRCYLAGGPYEQYF
TRBV19,TRBJ2-7,once,TRBD2,TGTGCCAGTTCCCGGGACTACGACTACGAGCAGTACTTC,CASSRDYDYEQYF
TRBV4-2,TRBJ2-7,NA,NA,TGTGCCAGCAGCCAAGGGGGGGCAGAGCAGTACTTC,CASSQGGAEQYF
TRBV27,TRBJ2-7,once,NA,TGTGCCAGCAGTTTAGCCCCTAGGGGTGACTCCGAGCAGTACTTC,CASSLAPRGDSEQYF